This TCR beta chain derives from a study of control samples from healthy donors and cancer patients (dated by TCRdb to 2020 to 2022). The germline V gene (reference sequence) gives CDR1 as LGHDT and CDR2 as YNNKEL. From its cysteine to its phenylalanine, the CDR3 spans 12 amino acids. The CDR3 DNA has 36 bases and is translated from base 1. V is reduced by 1 base and J by 9 bases, leaving a spacing of 7 bases between them. Library construction relied on the immunoSEQ multiplex PCR assay. The immuneACCESS repertoire file appears here via TCRdb, limited to in-frame rearrangements. These files lack a portion of the clones; in checked studies, under half of the deficit traces to unresolved V genes, and the cause of the others is not known. In all, the sample holds 50,000 to 75,000 clones, and 65% to 90% of those were seen once. 4.5% to 7% of the sample is in the top ten clones. To note about this clone: Its antigen is still unknown. No per-base quality is available; no much larger clone lies one base away.

This TCR was sampled from a man aged 40-49 years in good health. The sequenced sample consisted of blood. This chain joins TRBV3-1 (or the pseudogene TRBV3-2) to TRBJ2-4; there is no confident call for the D gene. CDR3 reads: CASSQVGGIQYF. In nucleotides, the sequence is TGTGCCAGCAGCCAAGTGGGCGGCATTCAGTACTTC.